Described below is a single TCR beta chain sequence and its context. Its antigen is unknown. This sample stems from a study of shared clonotypes between healthy human individuals. Study results and caveats: The genetic and exposure-history diversity represented was limited by few donors.

The J segment lost 1 base and the V segment lost 1 base, leaving 11 bases of the junction unmatched. CDR3 length: 18 amino acids. Looked up from germline, CDR1 is MGHRA and CDR2 is YSYEKL. Some clones are missing from TCRdb's copy, which holds only in-frame ones; the method was immunoSEQ multiplex PCR. The repertoire holds about 640,000 clones, with about two thirds as singletons. The sequence came from a woman aged 25 to 39 in good health. The chain employs TRBV4-1 and TRBJ2-7; 9 bases align to TRBD2. The specimen was memory CD4+ T cells sorted from blood. The subset: CD45RA-negative fraction. CDR3 in amino acids: CASSQAWAPSGKSYEQYF. DNA of the CDR3: TGCGCCAGCAGCCAAGCTTGGGCCCCTAGCGGGAAGTCCTACGAGCAGTACTTC.